This TCR beta chain was obtained from a study of T cell responses to AZD1222 COVID-19 vaccine. There are 14 residues in the CDR3. V lost 1 base, J lost 4 bases, and 13 bases lay in between. Germline V gene data show CDR1 as SQVTM and CDR2 as ANQGSEA. As to this clone: Its antigen is still unknown.

Sequenced by immunoSEQ multiplex PCR; TCRdb stores in-frame clones only, minus some. The sample includes 150,000 to 200,000 clones, around 87% seen only once; the top ten take around 2.9%. Whole-study results and caveats: Donor demographics were predominantly white British with a female majority; clonal diversity may be underestimated. Only a handful of AZD1222 recipients, several in all, had baseline seropositivity.

The clonotype was recovered from an adult in good health. Sequenced material: peripheral blood, taken on day 0 of MenACWY control vaccination. J is TRBJ1-2 and V is TRBV29-1; D unresolved. CDR3 nucleotides: TGCAGCGTTGAAGTAAGGGAGACAAGCTATGGCTACACCTTC. Protein product: CSVEVRETSYGYTF.